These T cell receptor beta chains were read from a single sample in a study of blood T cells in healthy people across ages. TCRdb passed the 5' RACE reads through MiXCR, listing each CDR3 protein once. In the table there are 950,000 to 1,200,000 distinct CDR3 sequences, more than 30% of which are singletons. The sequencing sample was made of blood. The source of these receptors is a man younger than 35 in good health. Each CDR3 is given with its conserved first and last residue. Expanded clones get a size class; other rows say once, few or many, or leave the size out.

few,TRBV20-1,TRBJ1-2,CSAAPRQDFMDGYTF
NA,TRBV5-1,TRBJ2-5,CASSWTSPYQETQYF
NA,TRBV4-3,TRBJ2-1,CASSLPGARNEQFF
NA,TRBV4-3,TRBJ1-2,CASSQARHSSGGYTF
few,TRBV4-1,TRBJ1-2,CASSLPGTAKRNTNYGYTF
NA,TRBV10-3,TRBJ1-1,CAISASQGARTEAFF
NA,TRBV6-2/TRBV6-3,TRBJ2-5,CASSLSRDTFQETQYF
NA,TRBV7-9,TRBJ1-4,CASSQREDTLGEKLFF
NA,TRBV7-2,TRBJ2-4,CASSFSHSTNIQYF
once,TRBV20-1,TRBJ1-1,CSAHTRVYTEAFF
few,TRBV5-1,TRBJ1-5,CASSLDLVRRQNNQPQHF
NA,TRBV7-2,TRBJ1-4,CASSLGDHTNEKLFF
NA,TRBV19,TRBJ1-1,CASSTGTLGEAFF
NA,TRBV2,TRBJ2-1,CARGHKHNEQFF
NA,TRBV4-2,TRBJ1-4,CASSQDSLNRTTNEKLFF
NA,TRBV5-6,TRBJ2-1,CASSLAKGAADNEQFF
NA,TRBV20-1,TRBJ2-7,CSARPPGGQTYEQYF
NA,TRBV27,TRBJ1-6,CASSFAGFNSPLHF
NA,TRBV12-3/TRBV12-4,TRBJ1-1,CASGSFVAEAFF
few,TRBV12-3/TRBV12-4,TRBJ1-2,CASSRTGMNYGYTF
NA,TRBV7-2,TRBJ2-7,CASSFDRGFDEQYF
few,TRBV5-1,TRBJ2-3,CASSADRASTDTQYF
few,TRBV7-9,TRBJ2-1,CASSSSQSGNEQFF
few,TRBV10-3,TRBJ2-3,CATGTSGGIDTQYF
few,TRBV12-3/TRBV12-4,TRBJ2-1,CASTFGQGNEQFF
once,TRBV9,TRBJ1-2,CASSGPRTENGYTF
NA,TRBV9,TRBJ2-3,CASSVAMADTQYF
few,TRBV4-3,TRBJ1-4,CASSQDPRINEKLFF
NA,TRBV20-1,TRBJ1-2,CSAHGQGGSYGYSF
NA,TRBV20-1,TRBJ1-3,CSAGGSGGNTIYF
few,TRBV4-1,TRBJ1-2,CASSLTVGSNYGYTF
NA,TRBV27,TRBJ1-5,CASSLVYGVNQPQHF
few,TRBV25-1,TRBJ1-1,CASRQGWTEAFF
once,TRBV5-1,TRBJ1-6,CASSKAREGYNSPLHF
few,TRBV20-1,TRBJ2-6,CSAFRVSGANVLTF
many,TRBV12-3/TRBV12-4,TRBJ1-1,CASSSGGGTEAFF
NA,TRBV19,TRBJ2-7,CASSTGGYEQYF
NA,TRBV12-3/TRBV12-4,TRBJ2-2,CASRKSRGGDTGELFF
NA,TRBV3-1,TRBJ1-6,CASSQDWTGDSPLHF
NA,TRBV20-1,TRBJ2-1,CSATQGTSQSKQFF
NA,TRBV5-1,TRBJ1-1,CASSLDSPTEAFF
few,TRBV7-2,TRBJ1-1,CASSLDVRGTEAFF
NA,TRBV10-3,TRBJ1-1,CAISPDETTEAFF
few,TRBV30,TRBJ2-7,CAWSAGGTAPYEQYF
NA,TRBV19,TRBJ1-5,CASSSQPQHF
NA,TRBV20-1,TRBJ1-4,CSASRGQGGEKLFF
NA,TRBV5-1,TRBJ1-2,CASSLSRSGGLYTF
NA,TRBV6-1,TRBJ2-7,CASSEAETYEQYF
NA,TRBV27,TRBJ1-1,CASRLGGFGTEAFF
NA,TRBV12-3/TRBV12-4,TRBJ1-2,CATNGLNYGYTF
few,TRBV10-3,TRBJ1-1,CATQHGNTEAFF
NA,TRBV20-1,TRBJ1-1,CSATDREAEAFF
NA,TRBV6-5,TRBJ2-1,CASSNPGGAYGETQFF
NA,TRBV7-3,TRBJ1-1,CATGEGVNTEAFF
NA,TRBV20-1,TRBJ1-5,CSARPMTGVGDQPQHF